These T cell receptor beta chains were read from a single sample in a study of vaccination and CD4 T cells after COVID-19. These receptors are not linked to any known antigen. From the PCR reads, TCRdb called clonotypes with MiXCR, one entry per CDR3 protein. Of 3,000 to 3,500 distinct CDR3 sequences detected, approximately 80% appear once; the ten largest clones hold around 30%. Sequenced input: CD4+ T cells from blood, cultured in vitro. These receptors originate from a human donor who had recovered from COVID-19. The CDR3 runs from the conserved cysteine through the conserved F or W. Fields, in order: V gene, J gene, CDR3 protein.

TRBV27	TRBJ1-6	CASSLRSHQAGTGKIPYNSPLHF